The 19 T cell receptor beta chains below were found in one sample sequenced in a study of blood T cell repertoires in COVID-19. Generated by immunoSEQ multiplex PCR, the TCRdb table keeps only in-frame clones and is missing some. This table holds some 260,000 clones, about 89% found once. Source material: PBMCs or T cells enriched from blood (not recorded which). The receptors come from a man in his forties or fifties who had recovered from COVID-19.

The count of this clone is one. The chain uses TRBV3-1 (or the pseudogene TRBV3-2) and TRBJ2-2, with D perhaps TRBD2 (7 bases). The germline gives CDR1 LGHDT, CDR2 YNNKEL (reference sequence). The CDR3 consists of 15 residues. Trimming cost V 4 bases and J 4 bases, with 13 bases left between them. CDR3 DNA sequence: TGTGCCAGCAGCCCCCGGGGGGCCATCACCGGGGAGCTGTTTTTT. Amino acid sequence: CASSPRGAITGELFF.

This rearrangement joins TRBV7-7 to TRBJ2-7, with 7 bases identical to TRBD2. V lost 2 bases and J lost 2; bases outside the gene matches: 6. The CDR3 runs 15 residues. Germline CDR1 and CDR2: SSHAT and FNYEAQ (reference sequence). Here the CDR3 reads CASSLFAGEAYEQYF. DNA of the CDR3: TGTGCCAGCAGCTTATTTGCGGGAGAGGCCTACGAGCAGTACTTC.

As DNA, the CDR3 is TGTGCCAGCAGCCACCCGGACAGGTTCTCCTACGAGCAGTACTTC. Its protein is CASSHPDRFSYEQYF. The chain links TRBV11-2 to TRBJ2-7; TRBD1 aligns across 7 bases. The CDR3 loop spans 15 amino acids. Germline values: CDR1 SGHAT, CDR2 FQNNGV. Losses at the gene ends were 5 bases for V and 0 bases for J; bases not matched to a gene: 7.

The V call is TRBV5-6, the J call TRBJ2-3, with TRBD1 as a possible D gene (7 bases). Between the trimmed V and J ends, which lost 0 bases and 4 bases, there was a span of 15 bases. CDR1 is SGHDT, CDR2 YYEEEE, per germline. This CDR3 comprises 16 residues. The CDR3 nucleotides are TGTGCCAGCAGCTTGGTTCCTACAGGGGAGGCAGATACGCAGTATTTT. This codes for CASSLVPTGEADTQYF.

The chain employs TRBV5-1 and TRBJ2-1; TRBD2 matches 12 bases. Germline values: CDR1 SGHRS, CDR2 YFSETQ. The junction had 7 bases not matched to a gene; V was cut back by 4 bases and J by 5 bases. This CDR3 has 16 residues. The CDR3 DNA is TGCGCCAGCAGCGCCGGACTAGCGGGGATCAACAATGAGCAGTTCTTC. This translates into CASSAGLAGINNEQFF.

Written as DNA, the CDR3 is TGTGCCAGCAGTGAATCGACACATGAGCAGTTCTTC. Translated, it gives CASSESTHEQFF. The gene calls are TRBV25-1 and TRBJ2-1; no definite D call. Trimming cost V 1 base and J 8 bases, with 6 bases left between them. Germline V lookup: CDR1 MGHDK, CDR2 SYGVNS. CDR3 size: 12 residues.

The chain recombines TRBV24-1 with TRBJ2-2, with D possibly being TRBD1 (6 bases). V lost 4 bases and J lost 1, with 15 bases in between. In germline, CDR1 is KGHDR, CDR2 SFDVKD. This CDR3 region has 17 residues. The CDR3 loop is CATSERDRRQNTGELFF. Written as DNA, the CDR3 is TGTGCCACCAGTGAGCGTGACAGGCGTCAGAACACCGGGGAGCTGTTTTTT.

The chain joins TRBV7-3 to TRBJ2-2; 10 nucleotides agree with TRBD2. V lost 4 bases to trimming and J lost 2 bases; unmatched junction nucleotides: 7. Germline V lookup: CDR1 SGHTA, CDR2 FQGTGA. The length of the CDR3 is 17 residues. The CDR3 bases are TGTGCCAGCAGCTCCCTGGGGACTAGCGTTAACACCGGGGAGCTGTTTTTT. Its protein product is CASSSLGTSVNTGELFF.

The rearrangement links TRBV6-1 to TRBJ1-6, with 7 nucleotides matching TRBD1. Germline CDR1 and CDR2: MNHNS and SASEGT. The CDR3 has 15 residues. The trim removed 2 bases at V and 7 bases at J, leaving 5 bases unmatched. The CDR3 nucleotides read TGTGCCAGCAGTGAATTACAGGGGCGAAATTCACCCCTCCACTTT. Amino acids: CASSELQGRNSPLHF.

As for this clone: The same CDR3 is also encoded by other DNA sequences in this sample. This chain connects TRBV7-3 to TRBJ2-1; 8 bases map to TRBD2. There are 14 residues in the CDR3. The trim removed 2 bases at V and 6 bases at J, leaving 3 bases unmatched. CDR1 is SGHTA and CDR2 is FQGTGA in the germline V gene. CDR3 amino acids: CASSLSGGRNEQFF. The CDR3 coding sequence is TGTGCCAGCAGCTTATCGGGGGGGCGCAATGAGCAGTTCTTC.

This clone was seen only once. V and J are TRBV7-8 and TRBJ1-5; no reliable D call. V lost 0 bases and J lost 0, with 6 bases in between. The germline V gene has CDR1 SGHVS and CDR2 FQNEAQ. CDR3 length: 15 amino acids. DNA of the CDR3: TGTGCCAGCAGCTTAGCTCTATATAGCAATCAGCCCCAGCATTTT. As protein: CASSLALYSNQPQHF.

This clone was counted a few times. CDR3 sequence: CASSLDGGTGELFF. CDR3 DNA sequence: TGTGCCAGCAGCTTAGACGGCGGCACCGGGGAGCTGTTTTTT. The chain links TRBV7-8 to TRBJ2-2; D ambiguous. V lost 1 base, J lost 4 bases, and 7 bases lay in between. This CDR3 has 14 residues. Germline assignment: CDR1 SGHVS and CDR2 FQNEAQ. The variable domain in full, completed from reference TRBV7-8 and TRBJ2-2, reads GAGVSQSPRYKVAKRGQDVALRCDPISGHVSLFWYQQALGQGPEFLTYFQNEAQLDKSGLPSDRFFAERPEGSVSTLKIQRTQQEDSAVYLCASSLDGGTGELFFGEGSRLTVL.

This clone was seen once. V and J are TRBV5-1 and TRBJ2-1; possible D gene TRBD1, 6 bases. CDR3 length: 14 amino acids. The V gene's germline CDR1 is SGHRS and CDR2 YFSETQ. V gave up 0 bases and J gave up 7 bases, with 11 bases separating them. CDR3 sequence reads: CASSLGDNRNEQFF. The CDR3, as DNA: TGCGCCAGCAGCTTGGGGGACAATCGGAATGAGCAGTTCTTC.

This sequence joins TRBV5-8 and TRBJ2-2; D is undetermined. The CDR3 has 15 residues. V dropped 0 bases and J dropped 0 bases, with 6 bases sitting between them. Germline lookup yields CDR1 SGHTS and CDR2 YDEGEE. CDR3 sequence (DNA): TGTGCCAGCAGCTTGGGACTCGCGAACACCGGGGAGCTGTTTTTT. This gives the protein CASSLGLANTGELFF.

The CDR3 loop reads CASSLARVSDYGYTF. CDR3 DNA: TGTGCCAGCAGTTTGGCCAGGGTATCCGACTATGGCTACACCTTC. The chain carries TRBV28 and TRBJ1-2; possible D gene TRBD1, 5 bases. Trimming took 3 bases from V and 3 from J, leaving 14 bases between them. The CDR3 is 15 amino acids. CDR1 and CDR2 from the germline V gene are MDHEN and SYDVKM.

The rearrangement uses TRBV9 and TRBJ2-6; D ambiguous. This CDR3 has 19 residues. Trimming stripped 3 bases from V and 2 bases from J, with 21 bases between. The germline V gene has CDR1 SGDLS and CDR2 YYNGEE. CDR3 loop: CASSASPAGSSPGANVLTF. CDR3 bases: TGTGCCAGCAGCGCCTCCCCGGCAGGCTCCTCCCCTGGGGCCAACGTCCTGACTTTC.

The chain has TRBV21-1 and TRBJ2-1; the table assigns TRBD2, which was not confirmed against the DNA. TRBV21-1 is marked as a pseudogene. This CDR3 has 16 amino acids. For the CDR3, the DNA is TGTGCCAGCAGCCCCATCGGGCTAGCCCCCTACAATGAGCAGTTCTTC. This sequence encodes CASSPIGLAPYNEQFF.

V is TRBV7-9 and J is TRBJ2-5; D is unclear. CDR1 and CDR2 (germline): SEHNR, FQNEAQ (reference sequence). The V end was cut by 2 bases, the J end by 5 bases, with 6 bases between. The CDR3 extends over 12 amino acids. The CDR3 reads CASSLSRETQYF. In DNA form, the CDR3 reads TGTGCCAGCAGCTTATCGCGTGAGACCCAGTACTTC.

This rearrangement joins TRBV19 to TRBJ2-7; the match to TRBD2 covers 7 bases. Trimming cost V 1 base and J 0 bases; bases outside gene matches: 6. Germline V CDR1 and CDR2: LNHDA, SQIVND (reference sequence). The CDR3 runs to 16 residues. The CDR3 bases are TGTGCCAGTAGTATAGGATCCGGGGGGAGCTCCTACGAGCAGTACTTC. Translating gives CASSIGSGGSSYEQYF.